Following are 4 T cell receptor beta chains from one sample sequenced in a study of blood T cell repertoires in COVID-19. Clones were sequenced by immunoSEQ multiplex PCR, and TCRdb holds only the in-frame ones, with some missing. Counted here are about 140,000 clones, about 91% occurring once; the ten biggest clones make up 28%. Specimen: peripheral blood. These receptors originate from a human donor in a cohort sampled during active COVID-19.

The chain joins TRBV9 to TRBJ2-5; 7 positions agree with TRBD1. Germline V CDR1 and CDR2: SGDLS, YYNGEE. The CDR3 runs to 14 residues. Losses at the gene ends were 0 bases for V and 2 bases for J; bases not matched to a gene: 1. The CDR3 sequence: CASSVGDRQETQYF. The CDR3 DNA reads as TGTGCCAGCAGCGTAGGGGACAGACAAGAGACCCAGTACTTC.

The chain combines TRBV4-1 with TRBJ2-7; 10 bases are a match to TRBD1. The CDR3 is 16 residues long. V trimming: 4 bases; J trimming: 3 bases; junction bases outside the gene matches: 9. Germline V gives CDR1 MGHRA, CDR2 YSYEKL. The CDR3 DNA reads TGCGCCAGCAGCCTTACCGTGGGACAGGGGTTCTACGAGCAGTACTTC. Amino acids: CASSLTVGQGFYEQYF.

The CDR3 here is CASSSSRDRSNTGELFF. The CDR3 DNA sequence: TGTGCCAGCAGCAGTTCCCGGGACAGGTCGAACACCGGGGAGCTGTTTTTT. The chain joins TRBV9 to TRBJ2-2, with TRBD1 matching 8 bases. Germline CDR1 reads SGDLS; CDR2 reads YYNGEE. This CDR3 is built from 17 residues. J lost 0 bases, V lost 4 bases, and 8 bases had no gene match.

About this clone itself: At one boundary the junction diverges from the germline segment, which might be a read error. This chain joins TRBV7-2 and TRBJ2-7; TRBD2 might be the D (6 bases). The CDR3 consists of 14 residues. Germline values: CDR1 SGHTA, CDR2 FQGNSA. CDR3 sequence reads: CASILTQGLYEQYF. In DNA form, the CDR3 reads TGTGCCAGCATCTTAACCCAGGGACTCTACGAGCAGTACTTC.